This record covers a single T cell receptor (beta chain). No antigen is known for it. The data were taken from a study of cytomegalovirus exposure and HLA in healthy donors. Whole-study results and caveats: Several of the most significant clusters were apparently associated with common viral pathogens in a later analysis. Most TCR sequences proved rare, with some public TCRs found in many donors. Earlier analysis yielded a pattern in which most TCR beta V segments were productive about 87% or about 30% of the time.

The ends were cut back, 3 bases at V and 14 bases at J, with 11 bases in the middle. The CDR3 length is 11 residues. CDR1 and CDR2 from the germline V gene are SNHLY and FYNNEI. Sampled while nominally healthy, donors likely had unrecorded immune exposures. 13 Jbeta primers and 60 Vbeta primers were used for the PCR. Clones were sequenced by immunoSEQ multiplex PCR, and TCRdb holds only the in-frame ones, with some missing. The sample lists approximately 200,000 clones; roughly four fifths were seen once. Sequenced sample: PBMCs. The TCR originated in a woman aged 45 to 65 in good health and CMV-seropositive. This sequence joins TRBV2 and TRBJ2-1; tentative D call: TRBD2 (5 bases). The CDR3 sequence is CASSEDRRKFF. The CDR3 bases are TGTGCCAGCAGTGAGGACCGGAGGAAGTTCTTC. Supplemented by reference TRBV2 and TRBJ2-1, the full variable domain reads EPEVTQTPSHQVTQMGQEVILRCVPISNHLYFYWYRQILGQKVEFLVSFYNNEISEKSEIFDDQFSVERPDGSNFTLKIRSTKLEDSAMYFCASSEDRRKFFGPGTRLTVL.